The 32 T cell receptor beta chains reported below all come from one sample, sequenced in a study of cytomegalovirus exposure and HLA in healthy donors. Libraries were prepared by immunoSEQ multiplex PCR; TCRdb keeps only in-frame clonotypes and omits some of them. The repertoire holds 150,000 to 200,000 clones, with approximately 86% as singletons. Sample: PBMCs. These receptors came from a woman under 30 in good health and CMV-seronegative.

The chain has TRBV19 and TRBJ2-7, with 7 bases aligning to TRBD1. Unmatched junction bases numbered 1, after V lost 6 bases and J lost 2 bases. Germline values: CDR1 LNHDA, CDR2 SQIVND (reference sequence). CDR3 size: 12 residues. CDR3 in amino acids: CASRGTAYEQYF. DNA of the CDR3: TGTGCCAGTAGGGGGACAGCCTACGAGCAGTACTTC.

The V gene is TRBV6-6, the J gene TRBJ2-1; TRBD2 matches at 12 bases. The trim removed 5 bases at V and 9 bases at J, leaving 8 bases unmatched. The CDR3 has 15 amino acids. Per germline, CDR1 MNHNY and CDR2 SVGAGI (reference sequence). The CDR3 nucleotides are TGTGCCAGCAGTGGAAAGGGACTAGCGGGTAGTGAGCAGTTCTTC. It translates to CASSGKGLAGSEQFF.

The chain has TRBV10-2 and TRBJ1-4; D is undetermined. CDR1 and CDR2 (germline): WSHSY, SAAADI. The CDR3 sequence is 16 residues long. Trimming removed 0 bases from V and 7 bases from J, with 15 bases in between. The CDR3 loop is CASSESRTAWPEKLFF. CDR3 nucleotides: TGCGCCAGCAGTGAGTCGAGAACAGCCTGGCCTGAAAAACTGTTTTTT.

V gene TRBV7-8 combines with J gene TRBJ1-6; TRBD1 agrees at 8 bases. The V segment lost 5 bases and the J segment 6 bases; nucleotides outside the gene matches: 6. Germline lookup yields CDR1 SGHVS and CDR2 FQNEAQ. The CDR3 covers 15 residues. DNA for the CDR3: TGTGCCAGCAGCCTCGACAGGGGATCTAATTCACCCCTCCACTTT. It encodes CASSLDRGSNSPLHF.

The chain is built from TRBV4-1 and TRBJ2-2; weak D call: TRBD2 (6 bases). Trimming stripped 3 bases from V and 3 bases from J, with 23 bases between. Germline V gene data show CDR1 as MGHRA and CDR2 as YSYEKL. The CDR3 spans 19 residues. This chain's CDR3 is CASSHPPASSVSHTGELFF. CDR3 DNA sequence: TGCGCCAGCAGCCACCCACCGGCGTCTAGCGTTTCACACACCGGGGAGCTGTTTTTT.

This clone was seen only once. The gene calls are TRBV2 and TRBJ2-6, with D hard to call. Germline V gene lookup returns CDR1 SNHLY and CDR2 FYNNEI. The V gene lost 7 bases and the J gene lost 4 bases, with 11 bases spanning the gap. The CDR3 covers 14 residues. CDR3 protein: CASNTPLGANVLTF. The CDR3 coding sequence is TGTGCCAGCAACACACCTCTCGGGGCCAACGTCCTGACTTTC.

The CDR3 bases are TGTGCCTGGGCTCGCCGGACAGGGGCGGCCGAGCAGTACTTC. Translated, it gives CAWARRTGAAEQYF. The genes are TRBV30 and TRBJ2-7; 9 nucleotides match TRBD1. The CDR3 sequence is 14 residues long. Per the germline V gene, CDR1 is GTSNPN and CDR2 is SVGIG (reference sequence). V lost 5 bases, J lost 6 bases, and 11 bases stayed unmatched.

The chain links TRBV18 to TRBJ2-1; 10 bases are shared with TRBD1. In germline, CDR1 is KGHSH, CDR2 LQKENI. CDR3 length: 16 residues. The V and J ends lost 3 bases and 6 bases, in that order; junction bases with no gene match: 8. CDR3 nucleotides: TGTGCCAGCTCACCTTCCCGGGACAGGGGACCCAATGAGCAGTTCTTC. Its protein is CASSPSRDRGPNEQFF. The full variable domain, completed using reference TRBV18 and TRBJ2-1, is NAGVMQNPRHLVRRRGQEARLRCSPMKGHSHVYWYRQLPEEGLKFMVYLQKENIIDESGMPKERFSAEFPKEGPSILRIQQVVRGDSAAYFCASSPSRDRGPNEQFFGPGTRLTVL.

J is TRBJ1-5 and V is TRBV7-3; the match to TRBD1 covers 7 bases. CDR3 length: 13 amino acids. With V trimmed by 5 bases and J by 5 bases, 3 bases remained unmatched. Germline V gene sequence: CDR1 SGHTA, CDR2 FQGTGA. CDR3 protein: CASSPDRDQPQHF. CDR3 nucleotides: TGTGCCAGCAGCCCCGACAGGGATCAGCCCCAGCATTTT.

The rearrangement joins TRBV7-8 to TRBJ1-2; perhaps TRBD1 as D (5 bases). Trimming took 2 bases from V and 8 from J, leaving 15 bases between them. This CDR3 comprises 14 residues. The V gene's germline CDR1 is SGHVS and CDR2 FQNEAQ. For the CDR3, the DNA is TGTGCCAGCAGCTTAACATCGACAGTAAGGGGCTACACCTTC. The encoded protein is CASSLTSTVRGYTF.

In this sample, this clone turned up a few times. CDR3 coding DNA: TGTGCCAGCAGCGTAGCGGCGGGGGGGATCACAGATACGCAGTATTTT. Its translation is CASSVAAGGITDTQYF. J is TRBJ2-3 and V is TRBV9, with TRBD2 identical over 9 bases. The V gene end was trimmed by 0 bases and the J gene end by 2 bases; junction bases not matched to a gene: 4. Looked up from germline, CDR1 is SGDLS and CDR2 is YYNGEE. This CDR3 spans 16 amino acids.

The gene calls are TRBV2 and TRBJ2-3; 14 positions agree with TRBD2. V shed 2 bases, J shed 5 bases, and the junction held 9 bases outside the gene matches. CDR1 is SNHLY and CDR2 is FYNNEI in the germline V gene. The CDR3 runs 18 residues. The CDR3: CASSERSGLAGGRDTQYF. CDR3 nucleotide sequence: TGTGCCAGCAGTGAAAGGTCAGGACTAGCGGGAGGAAGAGATACGCAGTATTTT.

The genes are TRBV29-1 and TRBJ1-6; 10 bases match TRBD1. This CDR3 is built from 13 residues. V shed 7 bases and J 6 bases; nucleotides not matched to a gene: 3. Per germline, CDR1 SQVTM and CDR2 ANQGSEA. The CDR3 bases are TGCAGCGCCCGGACAGGGGGTAATTCACCCCTCCACTTT. Protein sequence: CSARTGGNSPLHF.

V usage is TRBV18 and J usage is TRBJ2-7; 7 bases align to TRBD1. The junction had 6 bases not matched to a gene; V was cut back by 3 bases and J by 4 bases. The CDR3 extends over 14 amino acids. The germline V gene has CDR1 KGHSH and CDR2 LQKENI. The CDR3 sequence: CASSPPTGQYEQYF. The CDR3 region has the DNA TGTGCCAGCTCACCCCCGACAGGGCAGTACGAGCAGTACTTC.

CDR3 residues: CASSRSNEKLFF. In DNA form, the CDR3 reads TGTGCCAGCAGCCGGAGTAATGAAAAACTGTTTTTT. This chain joins TRBV7-9 and TRBJ1-4; D gene ambiguous. The CDR3 has 12 residues. With 5 bases removed from V and 4 bases from J, the gap between germline ends came to 5 bases. Germline V gene data show CDR1 as SEHNR and CDR2 as FQNEAQ (reference sequence).

The genes are TRBV7-8 and TRBJ1-5; 10 bases match TRBD1. The CDR3 contains 16 residues. V was pared by 2 bases and J by 4 bases, with 5 bases of the junction left unmatched. Germline loops: CDR1 SGHVS, CDR2 FQNEAQ. CDR3 nucleotide sequence: TGTGCCAGCAGCTTACGCCCGGGACAGGGGAATCAGCCCCAGCATTTT. The encoded protein is CASSLRPGQGNQPQHF.

V and J are TRBV28 and TRBJ1-1; 7 positions agree with TRBD1. The CDR3 totals 15 residues. The trim removed 8 bases at V and 2 bases at J, leaving 11 bases unmatched. Germline V lookup: CDR1 MDHEN, CDR2 SYDVKM. The CDR3 sequence: CASGQGQTSNTEAFF. For the CDR3, the DNA is TGTGCCAGCGGCCAGGGACAGACTTCTAACACTGAAGCTTTCTTT.

This rearrangement joins TRBV13 to TRBJ2-7, with 10 positions matching TRBD1. Trimming took 4 bases from V and 5 from J; bases not matched to a gene: 17. This CDR3 spans 18 amino acids. Germline V gene lookup returns CDR1 PRHDT and CDR2 FYEKMQ (reference sequence). CDR3 sequence: CASSSATDSGTGENEQYF. CDR3 sequence (DNA): TGTGCCAGCAGCTCGGCTACCGATTCCGGGACAGGGGAAAACGAGCAGTACTTC. Together with reference TRBV13 and TRBJ2-7, the CDR3 gives the full variable domain: AAGVIQSPRHLIKEKRETATLKCYPIPRHDTVYWYQQGPGQDPQFLISFYEKMQSDKGSIPDRFSAQQFSDYHSELNMSSLELGDSALYFCASSSATDSGTGENEQYFGPGTRLTVT.

This chain uses TRBV19 with TRBJ2-1; 11 bases map to TRBD1. The germline V gene encodes CDR1 LNHDA and CDR2 SQIVND (reference sequence). The CDR3 length is 17 residues. The ends lost 4 bases at V and 7 bases at J; junction bases unmatched: 12. For the CDR3, the DNA is TGTGCCAGTAGTACCCGGACAGGGGGCTATTTAATGAATGAGCAGTTCTTC. Its protein product is CASSTRTGGYLMNEQFF.

This clone showed up just once. In DNA, the CDR3 is TGTGCCACCAGCCCCCGAACCCTGACTGGCTCCTACGAGCAGTACTTC. Its protein is CATSPRTLTGSYEQYF. The chain couples TRBV15 to TRBJ2-7; D is uncertain. The CDR3 is made up of 16 amino acids. Trimming stripped 5 bases from V and 0 bases from J, with 17 bases between. Germline loops: CDR1 LNHNV, CDR2 YYDKDF (reference sequence). The entire variable domain, with the rest obtained from reference TRBV15 and TRBJ2-7, is as follows: DAMVIQNPRYQVTQFGKPVTLSCSQTLNHNVMYWYQQKSSQAPKLLFHYYDKDFNNEADTPDNFQSRRPNTSFCFLDIRSPGLGDTAMYLCATSPRTLTGSYEQYFGPGTRLTVT.

The chain has TRBV7-9 and TRBJ1-2, with D possibly TRBD1 on 6 matching bases. The CDR3 runs to 13 residues. Between the trimmed V and J ends, which lost 5 bases and 6 bases, there was a span of 13 bases. CDR1 is SEHNR, CDR2 FQNEAQ, per germline (reference sequence). The CDR3, as DNA: TGTGCCAGCAGCCACCTCACAGGGAATGGCTACACCTTC. Translating it yields CASSHLTGNGYTF.

This chain joins TRBV2 and TRBJ2-2; a weak D match, TRBD2 (6 bases). Germline V gives CDR1 SNHLY, CDR2 FYNNEI. The CDR3 consists of 16 residues. V was trimmed by 2 bases and J by 7 bases, leaving 17 bases between them. CDR3 sequence: CASSERRQRDFGELFF. The CDR3 DNA is TGTGCCAGCAGTGAAAGGCGGCAGAGGGACTTCGGGGAGCTGTTTTTT.

The chain joins TRBV19 to TRBJ1-2; 7 nucleotides line up with TRBD1. The junction had 10 bases not matched to a gene; V was cut back by 5 bases and J by 4 bases. CDR1 is LNHDA and CDR2 is SQIVND in the germline V gene (reference sequence). The CDR3 sequence is 15 residues long. Here the CDR3 DNA reads TGTGCCAGTAGTCGTACAGGGGCCCCCCCCTATGGCTACACCTTC. This translates into CASSRTGAPPYGYTF.

This chain connects TRBV5-1 to TRBJ1-2; possible D gene TRBD1, 6 bases. The CDR3 sequence is 14 residues long. The germline V gene encodes CDR1 SGHRS and CDR2 YFSETQ. V gave up 2 bases and J gave up 8 bases, with 16 bases separating them. The CDR3 nucleotides read TGCGCCAGCAGCTTCATTCAGGGGCCGATCGGCTACACCTTC. It specifies CASSFIQGPIGYTF. The variable domain in full, with the rest retrieved from reference TRBV5-1 and TRBJ1-2, is KAGVTQTPRYLIKTRGQQVTLSCSPISGHRSVSWYQQTPGQGLQFLFEYFSETQRNKGNFPGRFSGRQFSNSRSEMNVSTLELGDSALYLCASSFIQGPIGYTFGSGTRLTVV.

CDR3 amino acids: CAMADGTDNIQYF. In nucleotides, the CDR3 is TGTGCCATGGCAGACGGGACAGATAACATTCAGTACTTC. This chain links TRBV10-3 with TRBJ2-4; TRBD1 aligns across 7 bases. Germline V CDR1 and CDR2: ENHRY, SYGVKD. The ends lost 9 bases at V and 7 bases at J; junction bases unmatched: 9. This CDR3 contains 13 residues.

The chain is built from TRBV6-6 and TRBJ1-1, with 7 bases that match TRBD1. The germline gives CDR1 MNHNY, CDR2 SVGAGI (reference sequence). CDR3 length equals 14 residues. The J segment lost 5 bases and the V segment lost 8 bases, leaving 11 bases of the junction unmatched. This CDR3 reads CASREPSGGTEAFF. The CDR3 DNA sequence: TGTGCCAGCCGCGAGCCCTCAGGGGGGACTGAAGCTTTCTTT.

The rearrangement uses TRBV7-9 and TRBJ1-2, with 7 bases identical to TRBD1. J was trimmed by 7 bases and V by 6 bases; bases with no gene match: 5. Germline-derived CDR1 and CDR2 are SEHNR and FQNEAQ (reference sequence). CDR3 length: 12 residues. In DNA, the CDR3 is TGTGCCAGCAGTACAGGGGAGGTTGGCTACACCTTC. Its translation is CASSTGEVGYTF.

The V and J genes are TRBV6-1 and TRBJ2-1; TRBD2 matches at 12 bases. The CDR3 spans 16 residues. Germline V CDR1 and CDR2: MNHNS, SASEGT. V trimming: 4 bases; J trimming: 6 bases; junction bases outside the gene matches: 7. For the CDR3, the DNA is TGTGCCAGCAGTGCCGTGACTAGCGGGAGAGGCAATGAGCAGTTCTTC. Translated, it gives CASSAVTSGRGNEQFF.

V usage is TRBV4-2 and J usage is TRBJ2-1; 8 bases are a match to TRBD1. Per the germline V gene, CDR1 is LGHNA and CDR2 is YNFKEQ. Losses at the gene ends were 4 bases for V and 7 bases for J; bases not matched to a gene: 9. This CDR3 is 15 amino acids long. In DNA form, the CDR3 reads TGTGCCAGCAGCCGACAGGGGCGTGGGATGAATGAGCAGTTCTTC. This translates into CASSRQGRGMNEQFF.

The CDR3 DNA follows: TGTGCCAGCAGCTTAGTTGCTAGCGCTCTCTACAATGAGCAGTTCTTC. Translation gives CASSLVASALYNEQFF. The chain couples TRBV7-2 to TRBJ2-1; a possible D gene is TRBD2 (6 bases). The ends were cut back, 1 base at V and 3 bases at J, with 13 bases in the middle. Looked up from germline, CDR1 is SGHTA and CDR2 is FQGNSA. The CDR3 is 16 residues long.

This chain uses TRBV27 with TRBJ2-7; no reliable D call. This CDR3 has 14 amino acids. V was trimmed by 3 bases and J by 1 base, leaving 10 bases between them. The germline V gene encodes CDR1 MNHEY and CDR2 SMNVEV (reference sequence). CDR3 amino acids: CASSFSAYSYEQYF. The CDR3, as DNA: TGTGCCAGCAGTTTTAGTGCCTATTCCTACGAGCAGTACTTC.

V usage is TRBV6-6 and J usage is TRBJ1-1; a possible D gene is TRBD1 (5 bases). CDR1 is MNHNY, CDR2 SVGAGI, per germline (reference sequence). The V and J ends lost 7 bases and 1 base respectively, with 13 bases between them. This CDR3 has 14 amino acids. The DNA for the CDR3 is TGTGCCAGCACCAACCGACAGCCGAACACTGAAGCTTTCTTT. This sequence encodes CASTNRQPNTEAFF.